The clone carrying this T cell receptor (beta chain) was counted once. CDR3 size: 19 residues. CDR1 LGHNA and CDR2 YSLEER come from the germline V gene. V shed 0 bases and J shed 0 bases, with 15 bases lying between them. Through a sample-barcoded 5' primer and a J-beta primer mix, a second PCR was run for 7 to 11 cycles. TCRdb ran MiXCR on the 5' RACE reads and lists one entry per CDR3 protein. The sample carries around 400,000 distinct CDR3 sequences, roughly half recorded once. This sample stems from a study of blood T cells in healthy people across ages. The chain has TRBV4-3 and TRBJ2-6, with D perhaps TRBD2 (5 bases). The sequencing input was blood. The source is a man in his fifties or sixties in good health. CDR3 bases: TGCGCCAGCAGCCAAGATAAGGGTAGCGCCAACTCTGGGGCCAACGTCCTGACTTTC. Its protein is CASSQDKGSANSGANVLTF.